The entry that follows covers one TCR beta chain sequence. This record belongs to a study of blood T cell repertoires in COVID-19. CDR1 and CDR2 from the germline V gene are SNHLY and FYNNEI. CDR3 length equals 15 residues. V lost 3 bases and J 2 bases, leaving 13 bases between the germline ends. This table comes from immunoSEQ multiplex PCR, and its TCRdb copy is limited to in-frame clones, with some not included. The top ten hold about an eighth of the sample, which has approximately 120,000 clones, about 83% seen once. The sequencing input was peripheral blood. This TCR was recovered from a man in his 60s with acute or convalescent COVID-19. The rearrangement links TRBV2 to TRBJ1-2; the D is unclear. CDR3 amino acids: CASSDNMRLNYGYTF. DNA of the CDR3: TGTGCCAGCAGTGATAATATGAGACTGAACTATGGCTACACCTTC. Together with reference TRBV2 and TRBJ1-2, the CDR3 gives the full variable domain: EPEVTQTPSHQVTQMGQEVILRCVPISNHLYFYWYRQILGQKVEFLVSFYNNEISEKSEIFDDQFSVERPDGSNFTLKIRSTKLEDSAMYFCASSDNMRLNYGYTFGSGTRLTVV.